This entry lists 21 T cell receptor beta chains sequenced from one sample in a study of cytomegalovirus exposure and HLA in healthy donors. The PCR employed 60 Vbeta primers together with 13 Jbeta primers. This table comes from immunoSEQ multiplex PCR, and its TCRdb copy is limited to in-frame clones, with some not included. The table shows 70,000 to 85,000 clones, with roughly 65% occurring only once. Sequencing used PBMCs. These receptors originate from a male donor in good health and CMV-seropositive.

CDR3 residues: CASSEQGDNQPQHF. The DNA of the CDR3 is TGTGCCAGCAGTGAACAGGGGGACAATCAGCCCCAGCATTTT. The chain is built from TRBV2 and TRBJ1-5; 7 nucleotides match TRBD1. Trimming removed 2 bases from V and 3 bases from J; junction bases left unmatched: 1. The CDR3 is made up of 14 amino acids. The germline V gene encodes CDR1 SNHLY and CDR2 FYNNEI. Supplemented by reference TRBV2 and TRBJ1-5, the full variable domain reads EPEVTQTPSHQVTQMGQEVILRCVPISNHLYFYWYRQILGQKVEFLVSFYNNEISEKSEIFDDQFSVERPDGSNFTLKIRSTKLEDSAMYFCASSEQGDNQPQHFGDGTRLSIL.

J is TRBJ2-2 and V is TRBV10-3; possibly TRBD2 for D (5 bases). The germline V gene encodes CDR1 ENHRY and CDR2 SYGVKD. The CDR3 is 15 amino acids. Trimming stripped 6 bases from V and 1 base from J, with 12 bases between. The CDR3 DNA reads TGTGCCATCAGGTTCGGTGGGAGGAACACCGGGGAGCTGTTTTTT. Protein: CAIRFGGRNTGELFF.

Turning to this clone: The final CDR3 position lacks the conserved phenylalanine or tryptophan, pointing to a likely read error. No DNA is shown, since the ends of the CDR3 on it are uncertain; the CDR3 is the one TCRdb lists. The CDR3 protein is CASSDLLTGRRGGL. The chain couples TRBV2 to TRBJ2-7; the table names TRBD2, a call not compared with the DNA. Inclusive of both ends, the CDR3 amounts to 14 amino acids. CDR1 is SNHLY, CDR2 FYNNEI, per germline.

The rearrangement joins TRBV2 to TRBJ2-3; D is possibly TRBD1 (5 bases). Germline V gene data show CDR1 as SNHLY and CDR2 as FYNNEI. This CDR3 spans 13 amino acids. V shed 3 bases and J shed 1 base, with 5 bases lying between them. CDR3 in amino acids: CASSDRGTDTQYF. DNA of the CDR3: TGTGCCAGCAGTGACAGGGGCACAGATACGCAGTATTTT.

The CDR3 DNA sequence: TGTGCCTGGAGTGTAGAAAGTCGGAGAAGCACAGATACGCAGTATTTT. This codes for CAWSVESRRSTDTQYF. The gene calls are TRBV30 and TRBJ2-3; unclear D gene. This CDR3 has 16 amino acids. Germline lookup yields CDR1 GTSNPN and CDR2 SVGIG (reference sequence). Trimming stripped 0 bases from V and 0 bases from J, with 13 bases between.

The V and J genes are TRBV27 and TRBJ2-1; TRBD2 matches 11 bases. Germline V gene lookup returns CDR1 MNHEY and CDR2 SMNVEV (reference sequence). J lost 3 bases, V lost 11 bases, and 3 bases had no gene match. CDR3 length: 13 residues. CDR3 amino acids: CAVGLAGYNEQFF. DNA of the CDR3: TGTGCCGTTGGACTAGCGGGCTACAATGAGCAGTTCTTC.

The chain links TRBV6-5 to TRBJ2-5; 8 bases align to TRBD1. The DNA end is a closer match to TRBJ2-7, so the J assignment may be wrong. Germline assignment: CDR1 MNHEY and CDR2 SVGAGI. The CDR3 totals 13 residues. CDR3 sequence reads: CASSGQGTYEQYF. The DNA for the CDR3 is TGTGCCAGCAGTGGACAGGGTACCTACGAGCAGTACTTC.

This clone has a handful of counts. The CDR3 DNA sequence: TGTGCCAGCAGCGGCGGGACAGGGAGGGATTCACCCCTCCACTTT. This translates into CASSGGTGRDSPLHF. This chain uses TRBV9 with TRBJ1-6; 9 bases agree with TRBD1. V dropped 3 bases and J dropped 8; count of bases not matched to a gene: 6. CDR1 SGDLS and CDR2 YYNGEE come from the germline V gene. The CDR3 covers 15 residues.

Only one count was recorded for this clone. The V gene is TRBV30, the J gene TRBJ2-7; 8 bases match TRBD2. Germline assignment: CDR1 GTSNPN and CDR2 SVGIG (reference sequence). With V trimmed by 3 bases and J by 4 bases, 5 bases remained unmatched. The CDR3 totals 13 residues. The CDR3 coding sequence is TGTGCCTGGAGAGAGCGGGAGCCATACGAGCAGTACTTC. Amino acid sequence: CAWREREPYEQYF.

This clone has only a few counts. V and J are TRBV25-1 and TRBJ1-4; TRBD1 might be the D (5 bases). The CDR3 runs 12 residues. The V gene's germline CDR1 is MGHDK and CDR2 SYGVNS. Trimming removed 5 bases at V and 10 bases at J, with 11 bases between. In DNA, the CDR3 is TGTGCCAGCAGTAGACAGCCCGGAAAACTGTTTTTT. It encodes CASSRQPGKLFF.

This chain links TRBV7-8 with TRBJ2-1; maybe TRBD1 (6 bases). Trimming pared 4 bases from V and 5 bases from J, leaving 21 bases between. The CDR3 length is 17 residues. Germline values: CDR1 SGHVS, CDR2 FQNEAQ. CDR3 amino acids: CASSSSRQGMGDNEQFF. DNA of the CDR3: TGTGCCAGCAGCTCCTCCAGGCAGGGGATGGGGGACAATGAGCAGTTCTTC.

The CDR3 here is CASRVGRGLAGDEQFF. The CDR3 region has the DNA TGTGCCAGTAGAGTAGGCAGGGGTCTAGCGGGAGACGAGCAGTTCTTC. The chain uses TRBV19 and TRBJ2-1, with 10 bases that match TRBD2. The CDR3 is 16 amino acids. Germline V gene sequence: CDR1 LNHDA, CDR2 SQIVND (reference sequence). J lost 10 bases, V lost 6 bases, and 15 bases had no gene match.

As DNA, the CDR3 is TGTGCCAGCAGCTTAGATGGGGTAGCGGGGTGGGGGGATAATGAGCAGTTCTTC. Its protein is CASSLDGVAGWGDNEQFF. V gene TRBV11-2 combines with J gene TRBJ2-1; TRBD2 matches at 8 bases. The CDR3 length is 18 residues. Unmatched junction bases numbered 14, after V lost 0 bases and J lost 7 bases. The germline V gene has CDR1 SGHAT and CDR2 FQNNGV.

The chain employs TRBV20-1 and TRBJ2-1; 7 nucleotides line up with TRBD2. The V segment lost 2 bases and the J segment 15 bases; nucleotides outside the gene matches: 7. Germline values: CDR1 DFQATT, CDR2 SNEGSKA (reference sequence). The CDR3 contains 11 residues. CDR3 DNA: TGCAGTGCTAGAACCGGGACTATGGGGTTCTTC. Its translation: CSARTGTMGFF.

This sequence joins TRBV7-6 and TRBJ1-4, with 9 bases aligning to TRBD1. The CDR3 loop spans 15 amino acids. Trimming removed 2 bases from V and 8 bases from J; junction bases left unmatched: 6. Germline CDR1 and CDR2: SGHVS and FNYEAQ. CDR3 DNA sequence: TGTGCCAGCAGCTTAACGACAGGGGGTGGAGAAAAACTGTTTTTT. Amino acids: CASSLTTGGGEKLFF. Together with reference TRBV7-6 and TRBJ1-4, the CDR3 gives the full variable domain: GAGVSQSPRYKVTKRGQDVALRCDPISGHVSLYWYRQALGQGPEFLTYFNYEAQQDKSGLPNDRFSAERPEGSISTLTIQRTEQRDSAMYRCASSLTTGGGEKLFFGSGTQLSVL.

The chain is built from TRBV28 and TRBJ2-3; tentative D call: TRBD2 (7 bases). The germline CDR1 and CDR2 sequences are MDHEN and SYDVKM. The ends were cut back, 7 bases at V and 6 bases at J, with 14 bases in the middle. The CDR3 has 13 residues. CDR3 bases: TGTGCCAGCACCGAGGGGGGGCGCGATACGCAGTATTTT. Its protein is CASTEGGRDTQYF.

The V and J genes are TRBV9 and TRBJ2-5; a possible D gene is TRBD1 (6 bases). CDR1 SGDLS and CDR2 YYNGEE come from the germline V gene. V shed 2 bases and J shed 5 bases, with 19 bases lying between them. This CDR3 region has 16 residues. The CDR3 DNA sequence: TGTGCCAGCAGCGTCCCAAATACTCCAGGGGAGGAGACCCAGTACTTC. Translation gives CASSVPNTPGEETQYF.

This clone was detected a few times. DNA for the CDR3: TGTGCCATCAGTGAATCCAGGGGACCAGCTAATGAAAAACTGTTTTTT. It encodes CAISESRGPANEKLFF. The chain has TRBV10-3 and TRBJ1-4, with TRBD1 as a possible D gene (6 bases). Trimming took off 3 bases at V and 3 bases at J, with 14 bases between the two ends. This CDR3 has 16 residues. CDR1 ENHRY and CDR2 SYGVKD come from the germline V gene.

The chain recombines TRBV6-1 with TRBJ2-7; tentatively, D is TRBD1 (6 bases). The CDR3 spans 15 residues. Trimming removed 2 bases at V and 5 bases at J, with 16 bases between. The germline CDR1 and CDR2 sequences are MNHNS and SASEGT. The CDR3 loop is CASSETPRTDNEQYF. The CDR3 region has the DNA TGTGCCAGCAGTGAAACTCCCCGGACAGACAACGAGCAGTACTTC.

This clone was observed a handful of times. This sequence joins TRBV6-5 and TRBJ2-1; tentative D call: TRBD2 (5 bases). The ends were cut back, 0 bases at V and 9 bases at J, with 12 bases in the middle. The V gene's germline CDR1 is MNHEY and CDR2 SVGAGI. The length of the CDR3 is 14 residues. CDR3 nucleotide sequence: TGTGCCAGCAGTTACTCGCCCTATCGGGGTGAGCAGTTCTTC. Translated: CASSYSPYRGEQFF.

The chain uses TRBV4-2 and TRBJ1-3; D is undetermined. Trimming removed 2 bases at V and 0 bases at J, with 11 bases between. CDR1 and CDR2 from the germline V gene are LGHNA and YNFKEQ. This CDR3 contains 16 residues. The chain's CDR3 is CASSQMISGSGNTIYF. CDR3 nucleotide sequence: TGTGCCAGCAGCCAAATGATCAGTGGCTCTGGAAACACCATATATTTT.